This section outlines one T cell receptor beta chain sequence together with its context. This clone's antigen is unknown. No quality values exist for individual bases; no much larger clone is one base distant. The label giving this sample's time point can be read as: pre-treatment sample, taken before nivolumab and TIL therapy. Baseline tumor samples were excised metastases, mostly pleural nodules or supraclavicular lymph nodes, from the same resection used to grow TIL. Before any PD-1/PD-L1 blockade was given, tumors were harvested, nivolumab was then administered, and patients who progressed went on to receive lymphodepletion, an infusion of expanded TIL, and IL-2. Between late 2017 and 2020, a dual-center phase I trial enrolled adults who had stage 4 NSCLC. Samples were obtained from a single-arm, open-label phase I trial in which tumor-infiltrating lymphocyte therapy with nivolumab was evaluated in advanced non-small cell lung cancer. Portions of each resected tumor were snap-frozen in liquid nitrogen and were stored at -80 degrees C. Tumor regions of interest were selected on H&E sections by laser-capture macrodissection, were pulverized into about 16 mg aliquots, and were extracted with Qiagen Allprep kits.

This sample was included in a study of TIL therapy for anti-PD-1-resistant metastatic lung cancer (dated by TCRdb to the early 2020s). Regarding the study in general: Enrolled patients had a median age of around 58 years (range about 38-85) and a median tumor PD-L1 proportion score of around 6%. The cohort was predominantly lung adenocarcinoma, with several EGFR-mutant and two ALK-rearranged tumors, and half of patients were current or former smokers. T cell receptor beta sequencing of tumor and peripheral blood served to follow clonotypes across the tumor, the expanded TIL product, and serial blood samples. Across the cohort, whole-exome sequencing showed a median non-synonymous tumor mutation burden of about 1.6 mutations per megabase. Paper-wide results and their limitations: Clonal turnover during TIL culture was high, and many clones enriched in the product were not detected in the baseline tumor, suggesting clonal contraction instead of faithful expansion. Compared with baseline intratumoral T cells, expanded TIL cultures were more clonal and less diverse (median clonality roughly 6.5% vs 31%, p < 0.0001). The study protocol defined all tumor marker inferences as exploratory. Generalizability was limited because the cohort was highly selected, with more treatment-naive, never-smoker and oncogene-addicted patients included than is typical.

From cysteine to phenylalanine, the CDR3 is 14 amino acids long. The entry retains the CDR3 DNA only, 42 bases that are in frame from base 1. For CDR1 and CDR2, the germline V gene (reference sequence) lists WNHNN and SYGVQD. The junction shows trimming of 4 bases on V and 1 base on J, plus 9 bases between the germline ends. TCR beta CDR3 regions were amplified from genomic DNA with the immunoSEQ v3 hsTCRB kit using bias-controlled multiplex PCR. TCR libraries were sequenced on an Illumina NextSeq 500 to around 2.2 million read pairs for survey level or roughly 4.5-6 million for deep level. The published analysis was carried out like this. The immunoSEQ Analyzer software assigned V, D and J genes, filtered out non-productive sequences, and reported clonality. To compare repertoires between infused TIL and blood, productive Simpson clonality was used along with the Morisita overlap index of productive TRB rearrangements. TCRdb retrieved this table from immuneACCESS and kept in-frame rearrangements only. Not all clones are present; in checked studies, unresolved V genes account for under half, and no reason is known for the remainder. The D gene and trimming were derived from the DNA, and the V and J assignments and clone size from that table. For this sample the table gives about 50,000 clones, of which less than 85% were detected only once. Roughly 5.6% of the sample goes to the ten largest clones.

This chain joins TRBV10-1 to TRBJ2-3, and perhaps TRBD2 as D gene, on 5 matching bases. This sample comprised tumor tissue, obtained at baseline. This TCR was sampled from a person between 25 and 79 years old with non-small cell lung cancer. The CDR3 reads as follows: CASSGLAGTDTQYF. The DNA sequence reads TGCGCCAGCAGTGGGCTAGCTGGCACAGATACGCAGTATTTT.